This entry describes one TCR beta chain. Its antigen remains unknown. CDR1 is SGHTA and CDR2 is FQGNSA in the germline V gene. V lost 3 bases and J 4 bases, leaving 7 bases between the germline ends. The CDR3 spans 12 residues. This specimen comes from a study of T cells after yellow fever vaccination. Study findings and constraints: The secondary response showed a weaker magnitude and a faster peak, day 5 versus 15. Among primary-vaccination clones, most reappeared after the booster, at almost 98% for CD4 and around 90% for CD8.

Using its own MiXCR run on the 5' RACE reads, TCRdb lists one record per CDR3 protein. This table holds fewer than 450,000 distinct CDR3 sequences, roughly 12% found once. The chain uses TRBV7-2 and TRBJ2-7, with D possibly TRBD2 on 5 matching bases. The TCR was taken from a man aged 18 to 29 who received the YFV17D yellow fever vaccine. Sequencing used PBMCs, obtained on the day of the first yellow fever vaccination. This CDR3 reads CASSFEGYEQYF. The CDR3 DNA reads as TGTGCCAGCAGCTTTGAGGGTTACGAGCAGTACTTC.